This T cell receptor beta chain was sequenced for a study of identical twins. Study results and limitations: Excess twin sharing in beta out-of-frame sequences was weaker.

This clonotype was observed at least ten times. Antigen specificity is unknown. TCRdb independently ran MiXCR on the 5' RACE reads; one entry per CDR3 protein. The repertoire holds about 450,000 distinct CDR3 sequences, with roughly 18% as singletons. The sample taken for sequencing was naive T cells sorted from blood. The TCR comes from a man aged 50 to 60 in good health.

The CDR3 coding sequence is TGTGCCAGCAGAAGAGCCGGGACAGGGCCCTACAATGAGCAGTTCTTC. This translates into CASRRAGTGPYNEQFF. This sequence joins TRBV6-2 or TRBV6-3 and TRBJ2-1; 9 nucleotides align to TRBD1. The ends lost 6 bases at V and 2 bases at J; junction bases unmatched: 8. This CDR3 has 16 amino acids. Germline loops: CDR1 MNHEY, CDR2 SVGEGT.